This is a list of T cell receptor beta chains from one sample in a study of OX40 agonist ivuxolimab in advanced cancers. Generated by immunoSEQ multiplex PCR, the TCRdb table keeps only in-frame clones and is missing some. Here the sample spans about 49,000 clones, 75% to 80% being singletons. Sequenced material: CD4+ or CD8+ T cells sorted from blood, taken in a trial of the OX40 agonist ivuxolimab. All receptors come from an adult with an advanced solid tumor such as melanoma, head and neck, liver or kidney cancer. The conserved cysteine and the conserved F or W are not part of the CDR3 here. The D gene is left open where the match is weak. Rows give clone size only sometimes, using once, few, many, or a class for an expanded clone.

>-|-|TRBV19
ASSIVSIGPPVYNEQF
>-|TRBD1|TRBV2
ASSLGQAFYT
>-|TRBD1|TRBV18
ASSPWGTGVDEQF
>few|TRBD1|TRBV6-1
ASSEIPGGLETQY
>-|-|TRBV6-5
ASSFGSAGWAF
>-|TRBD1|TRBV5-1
ASSLDGQGGTGELF
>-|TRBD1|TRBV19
ASSSPGTGIETQY
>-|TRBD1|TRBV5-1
ASSVDRGNTGELF
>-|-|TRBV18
ASSPFSNQPQH
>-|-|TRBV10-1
ASINTETGELF
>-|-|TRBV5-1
ASSSRATALNTEAF
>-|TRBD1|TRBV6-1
ASSEVQGVVQY
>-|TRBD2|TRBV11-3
ASSSGLANNEQF
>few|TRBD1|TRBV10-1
ASSRGQGARQETQY
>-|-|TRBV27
ASSLLVEETQY
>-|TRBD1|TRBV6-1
ASSQGGNYGYT
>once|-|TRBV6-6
ASSYSRGPGDKAF
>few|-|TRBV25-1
ASSEIFGSGYT
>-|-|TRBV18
ASSPGGFGF
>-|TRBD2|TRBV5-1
ASSLFSGRGTDTQY
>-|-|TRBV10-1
ASTLLGRGNGPQH
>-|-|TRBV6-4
ASSDERDQPQH
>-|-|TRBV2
ASSPGPSPFSGANVLT
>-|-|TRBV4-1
ASSTRQRNTEAF
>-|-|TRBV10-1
ASSDRTGWGTEAF
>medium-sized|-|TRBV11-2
ASSRQGGGSSGNTIY
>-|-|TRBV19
ASSLVLSANYGYT
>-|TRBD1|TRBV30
AWSRGQGADTQY
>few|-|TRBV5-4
ASYSNKGPTGELF
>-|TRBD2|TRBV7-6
ASSLSGRGEQY
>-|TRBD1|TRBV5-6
ASSLAGTGGLYEQY
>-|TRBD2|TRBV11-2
ASSLGDSGSSYEQY
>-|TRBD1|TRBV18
ASSPPNSRGLNTGELF
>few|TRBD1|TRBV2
ASSGQGATTNYGYT
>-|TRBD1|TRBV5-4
ASSFPTGTEQY
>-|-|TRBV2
ASSLPLTYEQY
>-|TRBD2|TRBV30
ALLGGRAVSTDTQY